This T cell receptor beta chain is drawn from a study of PD-1 blockade in classical Hodgkin lymphoma. Regarding the study as a whole: The causes of the repertoire differences, possibly disease activity or prior therapy, remain undefined. Baseline diversity in complete responders resembled that of newly diagnosed patients.

V lost 0 bases and J 7 bases, leaving 10 bases between the germline ends. CDR1 is KGHSH and CDR2 is LQKENI in the germline V gene. The length of the CDR3 is 14 residues. Concerning this clone: No antigen is known for it.

Sequenced by immunoSEQ multiplex PCR; TCRdb stores in-frame clones only, minus some. Here the sample spans about 34,000 clones, just over 75% being singletons. Each patient relapsed following autologous stem cell transplantation, and prior brentuximab vedotin exposure differed. The clonotype comes from a human donor with classical Hodgkin lymphoma. The chain couples TRBV18 to TRBJ2-1; D might be TRBD2 (6 bases). Sequenced material: peripheral blood mononuclear cells (PBMCs), taken before the second cycle of nivolumab. CDR3 protein: CASSPPAGRNEQFF. The CDR3 coding sequence is TGTGCCAGCTCACCACCGGCAGGGAGGAATGAGCAGTTCTTC.